A single TCR beta chain is shown here with its context. Antigen specificity is unknown. MiXCR, run by TCRdb on the 5' RACE reads, gives a single entry per CDR3 protein. The repertoire holds hundreds of thousands of distinct CDR3 sequences, 12% to 15% seen once, with 22% in the top ten. These data belong to a study of T-cell memory formation after mild COVID-19. Looking at the study overall: The two donors had largely donor-specific TCR clusters. Overall study findings and caveats: Within pre-infection memory, some responding clones were found, suggesting cross-reactive memory joined. A balance of CD4 and CD8 characterized clones contracting day 15 to 85, whereas later expanders leaned CD4+.

The CDR3 runs to 15 residues. CDR1 is MNHEY, CDR2 SMNVEV, per germline (reference sequence). V was clipped by 2 bases and J by 0 bases, with 10 bases between them. The clonotype was recovered from a man aged 18-30 years who had mild COVID-19 (a few samples of this study predate the infection). Cell type and time point are not known. The rearrangement joins TRBV27 to TRBJ1-1; D ambiguous. The material sequenced was PBMCs or a T cell subset sorted from them (not recorded which). CDR3 coding DNA: TGTGCCAGCAGTTTAACAGTCCGAATGAACACTGAAGCTTTCTTT. It yields the protein CASSLTVRMNTEAFF.